A single sample is the source of the 18 T cell receptor beta chains below, sequenced in a study of Ad26.COV2.S vaccination and SARS-CoV-2 variants. Profiling relied on immunoSEQ multiplex PCR, and the TCRdb table lists in-frame clones only, not all of them. The sample has around 400,000 clones, about nine tenths seen once; the top ten hold 10% to 15%. Documented treatment: some 19 received Ad26.COV2.S at low or high dose, single or two shots; 5 received placebo; per-sample allocation not given. Specimen acquisition occurred on day 63 following the initial vaccine or placebo injection. The source was peripheral blood, collected in a trial of Ad26.COV2.S vaccine versus placebo. These receptor sequences come from a person between 18 and 60 years old who received the Ad26.COV2.S COVID-19 vaccine or a placebo.

The V gene is TRBV30, the J gene TRBJ1-1; 9 positions agree with TRBD1. Germline V gives CDR1 GTSNPN, CDR2 SVGIG (reference sequence). The V gene end was trimmed by 4 bases and the J gene end by 5 bases; junction bases not matched to a gene: 17. The length of the CDR3 is 17 residues. CDR3 sequence: CAWTEPGQGVARTEAFF. The CDR3 DNA reads as TGTGCCTGGACCGAACCGGGACAGGGTGTCGCTCGGACTGAAGCTTTCTTT.

V usage is TRBV5-1 and J usage is TRBJ1-2; D unresolved. The CDR3 length is 15 residues. CDR1 is SGHRS and CDR2 is YFSETQ in the germline V gene. V was cut by 5 bases and J by 6 bases, with 20 bases left in between. The DNA for the CDR3 is TGCGCCAGCAGGTTGACGGGAACCAGGTACGATGGCTACACCTTC. It translates to CASRLTGTRYDGYTF.

The chain employs TRBV30 and TRBJ2-3; TRBD2 matches 15 bases. Germline V gene data show CDR1 as GTSNPN and CDR2 as SVGIG (reference sequence). V dropped 5 bases and J dropped 5; count of bases not matched to a gene: 8. The CDR3 contains 16 residues. The CDR3 nucleotides read TGTGCCTGGGCGCCGGGACTAGCGGGAGGAGGAGATACGCAGTATTTT. As protein: CAWAPGLAGGGDTQYF.

The rearrangement joins TRBV3-1 (or the pseudogene TRBV3-2) to TRBJ2-2; 7 bases fit TRBD1. The CDR3 has 15 amino acids. Per germline, CDR1 LGHDT and CDR2 YNNKEL (reference sequence). Losses at the gene ends were 4 bases for V and 4 bases for J; bases not matched to a gene: 6. The CDR3 is CASSPGQTFTGELFF. In DNA form, the CDR3 reads TGTGCCAGCAGCCCGGGACAGACCTTCACCGGGGAGCTGTTTTTT.

This chain uses TRBV7-2 with TRBJ1-2; a possible D gene is TRBD1 (5 bases). This CDR3 is 14 amino acids long. V lost 5 bases, J lost 4 bases, and 14 bases lay in between. Germline CDR1 reads SGHTA; CDR2 reads FQGNSA. The DNA for the CDR3 is TGTGCCAGCAGCGTAGAATTGGGGGGCTATGGCTACACCTTC. It is translated as CASSVELGGYGYTF. Full variable domain (rest looked up from reference TRBV7-2 and TRBJ1-2): GAGVSQSPSNKVTEKGKDVELRCDPISGHTALYWYRQSLGQGLEFLIYFQGNSAPDKSGLPSDRFSAERTGGSVSTLTIQRTQQEDSAVYLCASSVELGGYGYTFGSGTRLTVV.

V usage is TRBV27 and J usage is TRBJ1-2; 8 bases line up with TRBD1. The CDR3 sequence is 14 residues long. CDR1 is MNHEY, CDR2 SMNVEV, per germline (reference sequence). V lost 1 base and J lost 4; bases outside the gene matches: 2. CDR3 residues: CASSLYGTGYGYTF. The CDR3 nucleotides are TGTGCCAGCAGTTTATATGGGACAGGCTATGGCTACACCTTC.

V usage is TRBV12-3 or TRBV12-4 and J usage is TRBJ1-5; D possibly corresponds to TRBD1 (6 bases). The CDR3 is made up of 13 amino acids. V gave up 3 bases and J gave up 4 bases, with 7 bases separating them. The CDR3 region is CASSLQGNQPQHF. As DNA, the CDR3 is TGTGCCAGCAGTTTGCAGGGGAATCAGCCCCAGCATTTT.

The chain combines TRBV18 with TRBJ1-1; tentative D call: TRBD1 (6 bases). Germline CDR1 is KGHSH and CDR2 is LQKENI. This CDR3 contains 15 residues. Between the trimmed V and J ends, which lost 4 bases and 1 base, there was a span of 13 bases. The CDR3: CASSRNRERNTEAFF. As DNA, the CDR3 is TGTGCCAGCTCACGAAACAGGGAAAGGAACACTGAAGCTTTCTTT.

This chain uses TRBV19 with TRBJ1-2; maybe TRBD1 (6 bases). V lost 3 bases and J 8 bases, leaving 22 bases between the germline ends. CDR1 is LNHDA and CDR2 is SQIVND in the germline V gene (reference sequence). The CDR3 runs 16 residues. Here the CDR3 DNA reads TGTGCCAGTAGTATCCCGCCTAGGGGGGCCTATATCGGCTACACCTTC. It encodes CASSIPPRGAYIGYTF.

V gene TRBV19 combines with J gene TRBJ1-2, with TRBD1 matching 7 bases. The germline V gene has CDR1 LNHDA and CDR2 SQIVND (reference sequence). With V trimmed by 5 bases and J by 1 base, 10 bases remained unmatched. The CDR3 sequence is 16 residues long. CDR3 coding DNA: TGTGCCAGTAGTCTGAGGGACAGTGAAGTTAACTATGGCTACACCTTC. It yields the protein CASSLRDSEVNYGYTF. The full variable domain, rest sourced from reference TRBV19 and TRBJ1-2, is DGGITQSPKYLFRKEGQNVTLSCEQNLNHDAMYWYRQDPGQGLRLIYYSQIVNDFQKGDIAEGYSVSREKKESFPLTVTSAQKNPTAFYLCASSLRDSEVNYGYTFGSGTRLTVV.

The V call is TRBV19, the J call TRBJ1-5; D is uncertain. The germline gives CDR1 LNHDA, CDR2 SQIVND (reference sequence). Trimming cost V 3 bases and J 3 bases, with 9 bases left between them. The CDR3 is 14 residues long. The DNA for the CDR3 is TGTGCCAGTAGTATCAACCTGTTCAATCAGCCCCAGCATTTT. Protein product: CASSINLFNQPQHF.

This sequence joins TRBV27 and TRBJ2-1; 7 positions match TRBD2. The CDR3 is 15 amino acids. V lost 3 bases to trimming and J lost 0 bases; unmatched junction nucleotides: 2. Germline assignment: CDR1 MNHEY and CDR2 SMNVEV (reference sequence). Written as DNA, the CDR3 is TGTGCCAGCAGTTTTGGCGGGAGCTCCTACAATGAGCAGTTCTTC. Translation: CASSFGGSSYNEQFF.

V gene TRBV29-1 combines with J gene TRBJ2-1; 10 bases are shared with TRBD2. Germline V gene sequence: CDR1 SQVTM, CDR2 ANQGSEA. With V trimmed by 2 bases and J by 9 bases, 19 bases remained unmatched. The CDR3 is made up of 18 amino acids. For the CDR3, the DNA is TGCAGCGTTGAATCTATTGGGGGTAGATTAGCGGGAGGTATTGAGCAGTTCTTC. This gives the protein CSVESIGGRLAGGIEQFF.

The rearrangement links TRBV7-3 to TRBJ2-2; D tentatively fits TRBD1 or TRBD2 (5 bases each). This CDR3 has 15 amino acids. Germline CDR1 reads SGHTA; CDR2 reads FQGTGA. The germline V and J ends were trimmed by 2 bases and 4 bases, with 11 bases remaining between them. This CDR3 reads CASSLWGSATGELFF. CDR3 nucleotide sequence: TGTGCCAGCAGCTTATGGGGGAGTGCCACCGGGGAGCTGTTTTTT. The entire variable domain, with the rest obtained from reference TRBV7-3 and TRBJ2-2, is as follows: GAGVSQTPSNKVTEKGKYVELRCDPISGHTALYWYRQSLGQGPEFLIYFQGTGAADDSGLPNDRFFAVRPEGSVSTLKIQRTERGDSAVYLCASSLWGSATGELFFGEGSRLTVL.

The chain joins TRBV2 to TRBJ2-3, with D tentatively TRBD1 or TRBD2 (5 bases each). The CDR3 runs 15 residues. Per the germline V gene, CDR1 is SNHLY and CDR2 is FYNNEI. The V end lost 7 bases, the J end lost 2 bases, and 16 bases lay between the germline ends. The CDR3 here is CASISGTANTDTQYF. CDR3 sequence (DNA): TGTGCCAGCATCTCAGGGACGGCCAACACAGATACGCAGTATTTT. Variable domain in full (rest from reference TRBV2 and TRBJ2-3): EPEVTQTPSHQVTQMGQEVILRCVPISNHLYFYWYRQILGQKVEFLVSFYNNEISEKSEIFDDQFSVERPDGSNFTLKIRSTKLEDSAMYFCASISGTANTDTQYFGPGTRLTVL.

This clone was counted a single time. The V and J genes are TRBV9 and TRBJ1-6, with a tentative D call TRBD1 (6 bases). CDR1 and CDR2 from the germline V gene are SGDLS and YYNGEE. This CDR3 has 15 amino acids. The V and J ends lost 3 bases and 10 bases respectively, with 17 bases between them. The CDR3 nucleotides are TGTGCCAGCAGCGCCGACGGACAGTCGGGATCACCCCTCCACTTT. Its protein is CASSADGQSGSPLHF.

The rearrangement joins TRBV6-5 to TRBJ1-5; possibly TRBD1 for D (6 bases). V was pared by 7 bases and J by 6 bases, with 19 bases between. Germline V CDR1 and CDR2: MNHEY, SVGAGI. CDR3 length: 15 residues. For the CDR3, the DNA is TGTGCCAGCATGGGGGAGGACCGGGGGCTTCAGCCCCAGCATTTT. It yields the protein CASMGEDRGLQPQHF.

The CDR3: CASSLAVIPRSGANVLTF. DNA of the CDR3: TGTGCCAGCAGCTTGGCCGTTATACCCCGCTCTGGGGCCAACGTCCTGACTTTC. V gene TRBV5-4 combines with J gene TRBJ2-6; no reliable D call. There are 18 residues in the CDR3. Germline assignment: CDR1 SGHNT and CDR2 YYREEE (reference sequence). Between the trimmed V and J ends, which lost 0 bases and 0 bases, there was a span of 13 bases. The full variable domain, its missing parts supplied by reference TRBV5-4 and TRBJ2-6, is ETGVTQSPTHLIKTRGQQVTLRCSSQSGHNTVSWYQQALGQGPQFIFQYYREEENGRGNFPPRFSGLQFPNYSSELNVNALELDDSALYLCASSLAVIPRSGANVLTFGAGSRLTVL.